Shown below are 10 T cell receptor beta chains from a single sample sequenced in a study of cytomegalovirus exposure and HLA in healthy donors (dated by TCRdb to about 2017). The library was generated by the immunoSEQ multiplex PCR assay. For the multiplex PCR, a mixture combining 60 forward primers for TCR Vbeta segments and 13 reverse primers for TCR Jbeta segments was used. This is the immuneACCESS table as TCRdb keeps it, with only in-frame sequences that have V and J called. A part of the clones is gone; compared with another copy, unresolved V genes explain less than half, and the rest is unexplained. The sample table lists 160,000 or so clones, less than 85% of them with a count of one. Of the sample, 4.5% to 6% is held by the ten largest clones. The sample was PBMCs. The receptors here all came from a man aged 35 to 55 in good health and CMV-seronegative.

This rearrangement joins TRBV6-1 to TRBJ1-2; 9 bases are a match to TRBD1. Germline trimming cut 9 bases from V and 4 bases from J; bases unmatched to any gene: 6. The CDR3 extends over 13 amino acids. Germline V gene data show CDR1 as MNHNS and CDR2 as SASEGT. DNA for the CDR3: TGTGCCAGGGGGGTGGACAGGGGCTATGGCTACACCTTC. Protein: CARGVDRGYGYTF.

The genes are TRBV9 and TRBJ2-6, with 10 positions matching TRBD2. V lost 3 bases, J lost 13 bases, and 7 bases stayed unmatched. The germline V gene encodes CDR1 SGDLS and CDR2 YYNGEE. This CDR3 has 14 residues. The DNA of the CDR3 is TGTGCCAGCAGCGCGCTAGCGGGGGCCCGTGTCCTGACTTTC. As protein: CASSALAGARVLTF.

CDR3 loop: CASSPRQGSYIGELFF. CDR3 DNA: TGTGCCAGCTCACCCCGACAGGGGTCTTACATCGGGGAGCTGTTTTTT. The chain employs TRBV18 and TRBJ2-2; 8 bases agree with TRBD1. V was pared by 3 bases and J by 7 bases, with 10 bases of the junction left unmatched. The CDR3 consists of 16 residues. Germline CDR1 is KGHSH and CDR2 is LQKENI. Filled out from reference TRBV18 and TRBJ2-2, the complete variable domain reads NAGVMQNPRHLVRRRGQEARLRCSPMKGHSHVYWYRQLPEEGLKFMVYLQKENIIDESGMPKERFSAEFPKEGPSILRIQQVVRGDSAAYFCASSPRQGSYIGELFFGEGSRLTVL.

V is TRBV27 and J is TRBJ1-2; no firm D call. V lost 3 bases and J lost 8, with 13 bases in between. Germline values: CDR1 MNHEY, CDR2 SMNVEV (reference sequence). The CDR3 length is 13 residues. CDR3 amino acids: CASSFPGSVGYTF. The CDR3 nucleotides read TGTGCCAGCAGTTTCCCGGGGTCTGTGGGCTACACCTTC.

This clone was detected once. The rearrangement links TRBV25-1 to TRBJ2-3; D may be TRBD1 (9 bases). The CDR3 is 17 amino acids. Trimming took 3 bases from V and 5 from J, leaving 21 bases between them. The germline CDR1 and CDR2 sequences are MGHDK and SYGVNS. CDR3 DNA sequence: TGTGCCAGCAGTGATCTACCGGGACAGGGACTAGGAGATACGCAGTATTTT. Amino acids: CASSDLPGQGLGDTQYF.

The chain couples TRBV25-1 to TRBJ1-6; maybe TRBD1 (5 bases). The CDR3 is made up of 13 amino acids. V gave up 6 bases and J gave up 5 bases, with 8 bases separating them. CDR1 is MGHDK, CDR2 SYGVNS, per germline. The CDR3 reads CASSVQDNSPLHF. As DNA, the CDR3 is TGTGCCAGCAGCGTACAGGATAATTCACCCCTCCACTTT. Based on the CDR3 plus reference TRBV25-1 and TRBJ1-6, the full variable domain is EADIYQTPRYLVIGTGKKITLECSQTMGHDKMYWYQQDPGMELHLIHYSYGVNSTEKGDLSSESTVSRIRTEHFPLTLESARPSHTSQYLCASSVQDNSPLHFGNGTRLTVT.

This clone was found a few times. The V gene is TRBV4-1, the J gene TRBJ1-2, with 9 nucleotides matching TRBD1. Germline-derived CDR1 and CDR2 are MGHRA and YSYEKL. The CDR3 contains 14 residues. The ends lost 0 bases at V and 6 bases at J; junction bases unmatched: 2. The CDR3 protein is CASSQEQGADGYTF. The CDR3 region has the DNA TGCGCCAGCAGCCAAGAACAGGGGGCAGATGGCTACACCTTC.

As to this clone: Other DNA sequences in the same sample also yield this CDR3. The rearrangement uses TRBV7-9 and TRBJ1-5, with 10 nucleotides matching TRBD1. The junction had 2 bases not matched to a gene; V was cut back by 5 bases and J by 4 bases. Per germline, CDR1 SEHNR and CDR2 FQNEAQ (reference sequence). The CDR3 is 14 amino acids. As DNA, the CDR3 is TGTGCCAGCAGCCTGGGACAGGGGAATCAGCCCCAGCATTTT. It is translated as CASSLGQGNQPQHF.

In this sample, this clone turned up a few times. The chain joins TRBV29-1 to TRBJ2-1; 9 positions match TRBD1. Germline trimming cut 7 bases from V and 5 bases from J; bases unmatched to any gene: 12. Germline V gives CDR1 SQVTM, CDR2 ANQGSEA. The CDR3 consists of 15 residues. The CDR3 spells CSARTPGQGHNEQFF. For the CDR3, the DNA is TGCAGCGCCCGAACTCCGGGACAGGGACACAATGAGCAGTTCTTC.

The chain recombines TRBV2 with TRBJ2-3; 12 nucleotides align to TRBD2. The germline gives CDR1 SNHLY, CDR2 FYNNEI. The CDR3 length is 15 residues. V lost 2 bases, J lost 6 bases, and 3 bases stayed unmatched. CDR3 loop: CASSELAGGLDTQYF. The CDR3 bases are TGTGCCAGCAGTGAACTAGCGGGGGGGCTGGATACGCAGTATTTT.